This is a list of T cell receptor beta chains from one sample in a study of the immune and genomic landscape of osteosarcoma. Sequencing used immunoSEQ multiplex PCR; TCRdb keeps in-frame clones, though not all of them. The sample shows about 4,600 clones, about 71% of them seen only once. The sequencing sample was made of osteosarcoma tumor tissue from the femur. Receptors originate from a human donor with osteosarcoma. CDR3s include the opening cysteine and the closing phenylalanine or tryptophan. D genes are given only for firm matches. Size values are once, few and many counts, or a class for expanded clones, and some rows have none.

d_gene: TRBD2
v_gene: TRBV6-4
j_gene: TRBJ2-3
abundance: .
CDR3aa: CASSDSSSGPVDTQYF
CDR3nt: TGTGCCAGCAGTGACTCTTCTAGCGGCCCCGTAGATACGCAGTATTTT

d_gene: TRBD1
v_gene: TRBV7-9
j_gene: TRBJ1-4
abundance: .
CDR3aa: CASSLGQGAGEKLFF
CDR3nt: TGTGCCAGCAGCTTAGGACAGGGGGCAGGGGAAAAACTGTTTTTT

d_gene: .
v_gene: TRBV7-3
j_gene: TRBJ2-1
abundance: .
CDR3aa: CASSSRTGFNEQFF
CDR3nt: TGTGCCAGCAGCTCTCGGACTGGATTCAATGAGCAGTTCTTC

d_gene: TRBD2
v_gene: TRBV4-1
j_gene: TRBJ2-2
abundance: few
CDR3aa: CASSQEASGRTGELFF
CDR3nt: TGCGCCAGCAGCCAAGAGGCTAGCGGGAGGACCGGGGAGCTGTTTTTT

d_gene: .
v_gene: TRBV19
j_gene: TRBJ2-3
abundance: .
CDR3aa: CASSIGAADTQYF
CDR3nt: TGTGCCAGTAGTATAGGTGCTGCGGATACGCAGTATTTT

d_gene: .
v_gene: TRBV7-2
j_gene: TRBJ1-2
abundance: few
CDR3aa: CASTTDRLGGYTF
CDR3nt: TGTGCCAGCACCACCGACAGGTTGGGGGGCTACACCTTC

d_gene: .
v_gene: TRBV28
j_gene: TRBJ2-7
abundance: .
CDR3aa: CANRRAGSYEQYF
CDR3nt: TGTGCCAACCGGAGGGCCGGCTCCTACGAGCAGTACTTC

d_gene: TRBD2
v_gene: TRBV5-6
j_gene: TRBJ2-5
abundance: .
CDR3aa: CASSLRTSGSQETQYF
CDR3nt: TGTGCCAGCAGCCTGAGGACTAGCGGGAGTCAAGAGACCCAGTACTTC

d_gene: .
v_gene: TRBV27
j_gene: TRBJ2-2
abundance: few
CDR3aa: CASNWRQRLNTGELFF
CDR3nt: TGTGCCAGCAACTGGAGACAGAGATTGAACACCGGGGAGCTGTTTTTT

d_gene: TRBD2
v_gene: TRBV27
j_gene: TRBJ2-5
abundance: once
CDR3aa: CASRLSRGLAGARRKETQYF
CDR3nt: TGTGCCAGCAGACTTAGTAGGGGGCTAGCGGGGGCCCGACGTAAAGAGACCCAGTACTTC

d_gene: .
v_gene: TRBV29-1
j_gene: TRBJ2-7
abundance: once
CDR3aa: CSVWTDEQYF
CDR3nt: TGCAGCGTTTGGACCGACGAGCAGTACTTC

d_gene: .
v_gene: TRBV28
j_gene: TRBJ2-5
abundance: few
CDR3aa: CASRSETQYF
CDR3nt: TGTGCCAGCAGATCGGAGACCCAGTACTTC

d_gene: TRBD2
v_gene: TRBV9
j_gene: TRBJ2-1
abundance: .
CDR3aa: CASSGSSSGPNNEQFF
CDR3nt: TGTGCCAGCAGCGGAAGTTCTAGCGGCCCAAACAATGAGCAGTTCTTC

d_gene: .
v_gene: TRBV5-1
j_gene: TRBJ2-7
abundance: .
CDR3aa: CASSLNPTGTGSYEQYF
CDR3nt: TGCGCCAGCAGCTTGAATCCTACCGGGACGGGATCGTACGAGCAGTACTTC

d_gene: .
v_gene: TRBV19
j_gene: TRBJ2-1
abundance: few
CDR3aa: CASSIGGATLSYNEQFF
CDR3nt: TGTGCCAGTAGTATTGGGGGAGCCACCCTCTCCTACAATGAGCAGTTCTTC

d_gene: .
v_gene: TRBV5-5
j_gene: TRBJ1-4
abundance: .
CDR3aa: CASSVGSRDEKLFF
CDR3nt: TGTGCCAGCAGCGTGGGGTCTCGGGATGAAAAACTGTTTTTT

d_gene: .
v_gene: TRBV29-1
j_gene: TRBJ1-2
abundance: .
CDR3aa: CSVSTPAARGDGYTF
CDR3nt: TGCAGCGTTTCCACCCCCGCGGCGAGGGGGGATGGCTACACCTTC

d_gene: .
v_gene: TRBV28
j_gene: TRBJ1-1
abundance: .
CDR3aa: CASSLGGGDTEAFF
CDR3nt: TGTGCCAGCAGTTTGGGAGGGGGAGACACTGAAGCTTTCTTT

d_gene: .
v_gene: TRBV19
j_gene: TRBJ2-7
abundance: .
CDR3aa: CASINTGHSYEQYF
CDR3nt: TGTGCCAGTATAAATACGGGCCACTCCTACGAGCAGTACTTC

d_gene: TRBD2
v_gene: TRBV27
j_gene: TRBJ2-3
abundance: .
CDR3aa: CASSLGVGRDLKDTQYF
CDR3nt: TGTGCCAGCAGTTTAGGGGTCGGGAGGGACCTGAAAGATACGCAGTATTTT

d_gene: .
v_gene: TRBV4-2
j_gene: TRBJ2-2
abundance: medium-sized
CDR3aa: CASSQELTGELFF
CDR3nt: TGTGCCAGCAGCCAAGAACTCACCGGGGAGCTGTTTTTT

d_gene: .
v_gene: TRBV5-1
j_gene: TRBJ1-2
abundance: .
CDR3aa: CASSLAGNAGYTF
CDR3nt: TGCGCCAGCAGCTTGGCCGGGAACGCTGGCTACACCTTC

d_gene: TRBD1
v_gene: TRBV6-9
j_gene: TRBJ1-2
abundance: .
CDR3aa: CASSLATGGSYGYTF
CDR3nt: TGTGCCAGCAGTTTGGCCACAGGGGGCTCCTATGGCTACACCTTC

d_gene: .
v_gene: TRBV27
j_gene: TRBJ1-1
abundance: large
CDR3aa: CASSSETNTEAFF
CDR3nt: TGTGCCAGCAGCTCCGAAACGAACACTGAAGCTTTCTTT

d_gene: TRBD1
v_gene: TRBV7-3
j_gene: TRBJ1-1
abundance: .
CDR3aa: CASSLTGGGTEAFF
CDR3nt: TGTGCCAGCAGCTTAACAGGGGGCGGCACTGAAGCTTTCTTT

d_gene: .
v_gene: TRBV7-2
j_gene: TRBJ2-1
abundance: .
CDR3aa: CASSFNGAADEQFF
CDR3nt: TGTGCCAGCAGCTTTAATGGTGCGGCTGATGAGCAGTTCTTC

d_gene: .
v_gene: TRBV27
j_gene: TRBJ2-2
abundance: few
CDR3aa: CASSYAGELFF
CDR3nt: TGTGCCAGCAGTTACGCCGGGGAGCTGTTTTTT

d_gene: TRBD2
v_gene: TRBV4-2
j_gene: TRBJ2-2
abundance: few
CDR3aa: CASSSPGVAGLGELFF
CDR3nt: TGTGCCAGCAGCTCCCCGGGGGTAGCGGGACTCGGGGAGCTGTTTTTT

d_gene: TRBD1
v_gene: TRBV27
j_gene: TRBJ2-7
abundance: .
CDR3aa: CASKYGTAFPYEQYF
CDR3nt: TGTGCCAGCAAATACGGGACAGCCTTTCCCTACGAGCAGTACTTC

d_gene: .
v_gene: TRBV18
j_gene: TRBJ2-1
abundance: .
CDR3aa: CASSPGHRKQFF
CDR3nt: TGTGCCAGCTCACCGGGACACCGGAAGCAGTTCTTC

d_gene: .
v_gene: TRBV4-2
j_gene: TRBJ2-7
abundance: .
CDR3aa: CASSQEQVDEQYF
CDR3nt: TGTGCCAGCAGCCAAGAACAGGTCGACGAGCAGTACTTC

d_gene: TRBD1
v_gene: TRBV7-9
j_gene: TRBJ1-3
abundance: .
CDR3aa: CASSLTEGANTIYF
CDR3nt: TGTGCCAGCAGCTTAACAGAGGGGGCGAACACCATATATTTT

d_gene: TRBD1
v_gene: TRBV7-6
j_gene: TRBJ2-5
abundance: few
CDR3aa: CASSLVVTGGLETQYF
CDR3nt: TGTGCCAGCAGCTTAGTGGTTACAGGGGGCTTGGAGACCCAGTACTTC

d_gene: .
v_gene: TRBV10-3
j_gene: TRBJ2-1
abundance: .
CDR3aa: CAISEQGRGRDEQFF
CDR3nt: TGTGCCATCAGTGAGCAGGGGCGGGGGCGCGATGAGCAGTTCTTC

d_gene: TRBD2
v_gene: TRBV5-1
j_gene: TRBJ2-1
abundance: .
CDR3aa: CASSLVSSGSDEQFF
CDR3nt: TGCGCCAGCAGCTTGGTCTCTAGCGGGAGCGATGAGCAGTTCTTC

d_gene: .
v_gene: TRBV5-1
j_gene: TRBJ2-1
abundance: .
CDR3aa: CASSLEQVSTEQFF
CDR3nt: TGCGCCAGCAGCTTGGAGCAGGTTAGCACTGAGCAGTTCTTC

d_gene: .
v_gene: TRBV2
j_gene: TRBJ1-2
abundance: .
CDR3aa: CASSEEVGYGYTF
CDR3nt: TGTGCCAGCAGTGAAGAGGTCGGCTATGGCTACACCTTC

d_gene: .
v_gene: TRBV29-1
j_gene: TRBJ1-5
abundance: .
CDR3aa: CSVEVQGTGQPQHF
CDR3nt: TGCAGCGTTGAAGTTCAGGGGACTGGTCAGCCCCAGCATTTT

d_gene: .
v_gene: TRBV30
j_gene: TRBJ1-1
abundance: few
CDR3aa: CAWRGRSNTEAFF
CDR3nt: TGTGCCTGGAGGGGCAGGTCGAACACTGAAGCTTTCTTT

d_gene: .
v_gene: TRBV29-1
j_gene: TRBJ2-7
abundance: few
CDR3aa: CSVAPRSAYEQYF
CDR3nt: TGCAGCGTCGCCCCCCGGTCCGCCTACGAGCAGTACTTC

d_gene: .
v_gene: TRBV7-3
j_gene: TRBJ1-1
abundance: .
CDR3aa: CASSLLGGATEAFF
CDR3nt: TGTGCCAGCAGCTTATTGGGAGGGGCCACTGAAGCTTTCTTT

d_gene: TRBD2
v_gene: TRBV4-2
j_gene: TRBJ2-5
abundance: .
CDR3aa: CASSQDGGSYPETQYF
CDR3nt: TGTGCCAGCAGCCAAGATGGCGGGAGCTACCCAGAGACCCAGTACTTC

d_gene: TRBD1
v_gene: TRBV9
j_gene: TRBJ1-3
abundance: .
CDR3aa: CASSAQQGGGNTIYF
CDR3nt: TGTGCCAGCAGCGCCCAACAGGGGGGAGGAAACACCATATATTTT

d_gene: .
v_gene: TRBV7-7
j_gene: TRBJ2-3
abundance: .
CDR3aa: CASSLSGSTDTQYF
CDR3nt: TGTGCCAGCAGCTTGTCAGGGAGCACAGATACGCAGTATTTT

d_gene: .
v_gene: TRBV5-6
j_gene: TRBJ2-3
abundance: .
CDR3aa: CASSFIADTQYF
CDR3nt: TGTGCCAGCAGCTTTATCGCAGATACGCAGTATTTT

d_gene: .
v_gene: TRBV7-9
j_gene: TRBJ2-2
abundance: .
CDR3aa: CASSPVGNTGELFF
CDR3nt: TGTGCCAGCAGCCCGGTAGGGAACACCGGGGAGCTGTTTTTT

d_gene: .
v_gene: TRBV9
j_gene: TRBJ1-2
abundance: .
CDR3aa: CASSQAAGGYTF
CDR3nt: TGTGCCAGCAGCCAGGCGGCGGGAGGCTACACCTTC

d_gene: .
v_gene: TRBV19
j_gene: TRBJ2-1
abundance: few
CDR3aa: CASSLSASSYNEQFF
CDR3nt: TGTGCCAGTAGTCTGTCCGCGAGCTCCTACAATGAGCAGTTCTTC

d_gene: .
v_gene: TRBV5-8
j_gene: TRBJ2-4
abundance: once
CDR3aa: CASSFYREPF
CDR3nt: TGTGCCAGCAGCTTCTACAGGGAGCCCTTC

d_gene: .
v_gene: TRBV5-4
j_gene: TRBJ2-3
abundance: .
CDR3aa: CASSPDYTDTQYF
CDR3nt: TGTGCCAGCAGCCCGGACTACACAGATACGCAGTATTTT

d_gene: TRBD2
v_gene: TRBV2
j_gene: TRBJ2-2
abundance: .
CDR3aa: CASSDRLGGAGITGELFF
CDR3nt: TGTGCCAGCAGTGACAGGCTAGGAGGAGCGGGGATCACCGGGGAGCTGTTTTTT

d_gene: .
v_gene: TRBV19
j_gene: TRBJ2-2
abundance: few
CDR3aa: CASSISGDRWELFF
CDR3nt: TGTGCCAGTAGTATATCGGGAGACCGCTGGGAGCTGTTTTTT

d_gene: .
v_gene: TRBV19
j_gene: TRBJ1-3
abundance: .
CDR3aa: CASSIIRSSGNTIYF
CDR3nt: TGTGCCAGTAGTATTATCCGAAGCTCTGGAAACACCATATATTTT

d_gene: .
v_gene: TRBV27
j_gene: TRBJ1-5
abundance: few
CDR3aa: CASSRTGTGGWPQHF
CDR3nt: TGTGCCAGCAGCCGGACCGGGACGGGGGGCTGGCCCCAGCATTTT

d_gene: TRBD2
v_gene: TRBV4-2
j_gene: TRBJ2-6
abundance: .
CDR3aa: CASSQVLTSGRSGANVLTF
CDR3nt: TGTGCCAGCAGCCAAGTATTGACTAGCGGGAGGTCTGGGGCCAACGTCCTGACTTTC

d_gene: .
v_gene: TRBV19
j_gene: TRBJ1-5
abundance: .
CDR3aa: CASSMGRTSNQPQHF
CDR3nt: TGTGCCAGTAGTATGGGCAGGACTAGCAATCAGCCCCAGCATTTT

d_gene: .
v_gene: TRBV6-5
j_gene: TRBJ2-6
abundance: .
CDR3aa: CASSYSGRGGANVLTF
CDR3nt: TGTGCCAGCAGTTATAGCGGCCGCGGTGGGGCCAACGTCCTGACTTTC

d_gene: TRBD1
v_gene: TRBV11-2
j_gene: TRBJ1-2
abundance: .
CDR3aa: CASSFLARDRGRKEF
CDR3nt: TGTGCCAGCAGCTTTTTAGCGCGGGACAGGGGGCGGAAGGAGTTC